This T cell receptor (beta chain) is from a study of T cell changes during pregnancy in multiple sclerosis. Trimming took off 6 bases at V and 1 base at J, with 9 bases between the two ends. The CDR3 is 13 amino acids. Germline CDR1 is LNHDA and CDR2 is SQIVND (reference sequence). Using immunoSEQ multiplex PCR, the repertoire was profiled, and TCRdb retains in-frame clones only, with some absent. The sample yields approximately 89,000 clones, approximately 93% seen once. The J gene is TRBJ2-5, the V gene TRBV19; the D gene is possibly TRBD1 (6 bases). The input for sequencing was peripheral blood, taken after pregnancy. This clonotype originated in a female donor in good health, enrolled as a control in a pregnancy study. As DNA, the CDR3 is TGTGCCAGTAGATACAGGGCCCAAGAGACCCAGTACTTC. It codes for CASRYRAQETQYF.